The 27 T cell receptor beta chains below come from one sample, sequenced in a study of glioma-infiltrating T cells. TCR alpha and beta CDR3 regions were amplified from RNA using iRepertoire nested multiplex PCR. From the multiplex PCR reads, TCRdb called clonotypes with MiXCR, one entry per CDR3 protein. The sample has 100,000 to 150,000 distinct CDR3 sequences; around 23% are singletons. The sequencing sample was made of glioma tissue, nonneoplastic brain tissue, or PBMCs (not recorded which). These receptors were taken from a human donor with low-grade glioma or glioblastoma, undergoing nonglioma brain surgery, or in good health (not recorded which).

This clonotype appeared many times. The J gene is TRBJ2-1, the V gene TRBV18, with D unclear. V lost 2 bases and J lost 5, with 16 bases in between. CDR1 is KGHSH and CDR2 is LQKENI in the germline V gene. CDR3 length: 16 residues. The CDR3 protein is CASSPMDAGMDNEQFF. CDR3 DNA sequence: TGTGCCAGCTCACCAATGGACGCCGGTATGGACAATGAGCAGTTCTTC.

This clonotype was recorded at least ten times. The chain combines TRBV4-3 with TRBJ2-5; D gene unclear. V lost 3 bases and J lost 0, with 5 bases in between. CDR1 is LGHNA, CDR2 YSLEER, per germline. There are 13 residues in the CDR3. DNA of the CDR3: TGCGCCAGCAGCCAGGCAGACCAAGAGACCCAGTACTTC. Translated: CASSQADQETQYF.

This clonotype was observed at least ten times. The chain has TRBV4-2 and TRBJ2-7; D could derive from TRBD1 or TRBD2 (7 bases each). The CDR3 loop spans 16 amino acids. Germline CDR1 reads LGHNA; CDR2 reads YNFKEQ. Trimming removed 0 bases from V and 4 bases from J, with 16 bases in between. For the CDR3, the DNA is TGTGCCAGCAGCCAAGATCTGCCCAGGGGGGGATACGAGCAGTACTTC. The encoded protein is CASSQDLPRGGYEQYF.

This clonotype was seen at least ten times. This chain joins TRBV7-2 and TRBJ2-7, with D perhaps TRBD1 (5 bases). This CDR3 is built from 14 residues. V lost 0 bases and J lost 2, with 8 bases in between. The germline gives CDR1 SGHTA, CDR2 FQGNSA. The CDR3 DNA follows: TGTGCCAGCAGCTTAGCCCTAGGGGCCTACGAGCAGTACTTC. Translating gives CASSLALGAYEQYF.

This clonotype was detected ten times or more. This chain connects TRBV2 to TRBJ2-1; 14 positions match TRBD2. Per germline, CDR1 SNHLY and CDR2 FYNNEI. The V gene end was trimmed by 7 bases and the J gene end by 3 bases; junction bases not matched to a gene: 5. CDR3 length: 16 residues. CDR3 protein: CASKRLAGGGYNEQFF. The CDR3 bases are TGTGCCAGCAAGAGACTAGCGGGAGGGGGCTACAATGAGCAGTTCTTC. Looking up the rest from reference TRBV2 and TRBJ2-1 gives the full variable domain: EPEVTQTPSHQVTQMGQEVILRCVPISNHLYFYWYRQILGQKVEFLVSFYNNEISEKSEIFDDQFSVERPDGSNFTLKIRSTKLEDSAMYFCASKRLAGGGYNEQFFGPGTRLTVL.

This clonotype was observed at least ten times. V gene TRBV6-2 or TRBV6-3 combines with J gene TRBJ1-2; TRBD1 is a possible D gene (5 bases). The ends were cut back, 4 bases at V and 4 bases at J, with 7 bases in the middle. Germline-derived CDR1 and CDR2 are MNHEY and SVGEGT. CDR3 length: 12 amino acids. The CDR3 region has the DNA TGTGCCAGCAGTTCCGGGGCCTATGGCTACACCTTC. Amino acid sequence: CASSSGAYGYTF.

This clonotype was detected many times. J is TRBJ2-2 and V is TRBV2; D may correspond to TRBD1 or TRBD2 (5 bases each). This CDR3 region has 14 residues. The germline CDR1 and CDR2 sequences are SNHLY and FYNNEI. V lost 9 bases, J lost 0 bases, and 11 bases lay in between. The CDR3 sequence: CASGDGPNTGELFF. CDR3 DNA sequence: TGTGCCAGTGGGGACGGACCGAACACCGGGGAGCTGTTTTTT. The full variable domain, rest sourced from reference TRBV2 and TRBJ2-2, is EPEVTQTPSHQVTQMGQEVILRCVPISNHLYFYWYRQILGQKVEFLVSFYNNEISEKSEIFDDQFSVERPDGSNFTLKIRSTKLEDSAMYFCASGDGPNTGELFFGEGSRLTVL.

This clonotype was recorded at least ten times. The chain couples TRBV4-1 to TRBJ1-1; D unclear. The CDR3 length is 14 residues. CDR1 MGHRA and CDR2 YSYEKL come from the germline V gene. V dropped 8 bases and J dropped 0 bases, with 13 bases sitting between them. As DNA, the CDR3 is TGCGCCAGCGGGGAGGCGATAATGAACACTGAAGCTTTCTTT. It encodes CASGEAIMNTEAFF.

This chain uses TRBV5-1 with TRBJ2-5; maybe TRBD1 (6 bases). The germline V gene encodes CDR1 SGHRS and CDR2 YFSETQ. CDR3 size: 14 residues. V was trimmed by 4 bases and J by 1 base, leaving 11 bases between them. This chain's CDR3 is CASSVGQFQETQYF. CDR3 nucleotide sequence: TGCGCCAGCAGCGTAGGACAGTTCCAAGAGACCCAGTACTTC.

The sample holds many counts of this clonotype. V usage is TRBV18 and J usage is TRBJ2-7; D ambiguous. CDR3 size: 18 residues. From germline, CDR1 is KGHSH and CDR2 LQKENI. Trimming shortened V by 6 bases and J by 4 bases, and 28 bases separated the two germline ends. The CDR3 region has the DNA TGTGCCAGCTCCCATGACCGGGCCTCGAGGACCGAAGGGTACGAGCAGTACTTC. Residues: CASSHDRASRTEGYEQYF.

This rearrangement joins TRBV7-9 to TRBJ2-7, with a weak D call TRBD1 (7 bases). CDR3 size: 17 residues. V dropped 6 bases and J dropped 3 bases, with 24 bases sitting between them. Germline values: CDR1 SEHNR, CDR2 FQNEAQ (reference sequence). The CDR3 region has the DNA TGTGCCAGCAGTGGGACAGATCGAACACTAGCATTCTACGAGCAGTACTTC. Protein product: CASSGTDRTLAFYEQYF.

This clonotype was seen at least ten times. J is TRBJ1-2 and V is TRBV2, with D possibly TRBD1 on 5 matching bases. This CDR3 has 13 residues. Germline CDR1 reads SNHLY; CDR2 reads FYNNEI. V was shortened by 5 bases and J by 6 bases, with 13 bases between the two germline ends. The chain's CDR3 is CASSRTGFDGYTF. CDR3 DNA: TGTGCCAGCAGTCGAACAGGTTTCGATGGCTACACCTTC.

This clonotype was recorded many times. The rearrangement joins TRBV7-2 to TRBJ2-1; D not resolved. The CDR3 extends over 13 amino acids. The germline V gene encodes CDR1 SGHTA and CDR2 FQGNSA. V lost 5 bases and J 5 bases, leaving 10 bases between the germline ends. The CDR3 DNA sequence: TGTGCCAGCAGCCTAGGGATAAACAATGAGCAGTTCTTC. It codes for CASSLGINNEQFF. Drawing the rest from reference TRBV7-2 and TRBJ2-1, the complete variable domain is GAGVSQSPSNKVTEKGKDVELRCDPISGHTALYWYRQSLGQGLEFLIYFQGNSAPDKSGLPSDRFSAERTGGSVSTLTIQRTQQEDSAVYLCASSLGINNEQFFGPGTRLTVL.

This clonotype has at least ten counts. The chain couples TRBV4-1 to TRBJ2-1; D gene ambiguous. There are 17 residues in the CDR3. CDR1 and CDR2 (germline): MGHRA, YSYEKL. The ends were cut back, 1 base at V and 0 bases at J, with 13 bases in the middle. The CDR3 sequence is CASSQGLTVSSYNEQFF. The CDR3 nucleotides read TGCGCCAGCAGCCAAGGCTTGACTGTCAGCTCCTACAATGAGCAGTTCTTC.

This clonotype came up many times. The V gene is TRBV6-1, the J gene TRBJ2-3; 7 bases are shared with TRBD2. Germline assignment: CDR1 MNHNS and CDR2 SASEGT. The CDR3 is 12 amino acids. The V segment lost 9 bases and the J segment 0 bases; nucleotides outside the gene matches: 0. CDR3 DNA: TGTGCCAGTAGCGGGAGCACAGATACGCAGTATTTT. Protein: CASSGSTDTQYF.

There are many counts of this clonotype. The chain links TRBV20-1 to TRBJ1-1, with D unclear. Germline CDR1 is DFQATT and CDR2 is SNEGSKA (reference sequence). CDR3 length equals 12 residues. Trimming cost V 1 base and J 8 bases, with 11 bases left between them. This chain's CDR3 is CSARGGMTEAFF. In DNA form, the CDR3 reads TGCAGTGCTAGAGGAGGTATGACCGAAGCTTTCTTT.

This clonotype appeared many times. The gene calls are TRBV2 and TRBJ2-5; a weak D match, TRBD1 (6 bases). There are 16 residues in the CDR3. V lost 6 bases to trimming and J lost 3 bases, with 20 bases between them. Germline values: CDR1 SNHLY, CDR2 FYNNEI. In nucleotides, the CDR3 is TGTGCCAGCAGGCCCGCCGGGCAGGGGATAGAAGAGACCCAGTACTTC. Translating gives CASRPAGQGIEETQYF.

This clonotype was seen many times. The J gene is TRBJ1-2, the V gene TRBV4-2, with TRBD1 identical over 9 bases. The CDR3 consists of 15 residues. V lost 3 bases and J lost 8; bases outside the gene matches: 10. The germline CDR1 and CDR2 sequences are LGHNA and YNFKEQ. CDR3 nucleotides: TGTGCCAGCAGCCAGGTACACAGGGGGCAAGAAGGCTACACCTTC. Translation: CASSQVHRGQEGYTF.

A single count supports this clonotype. This may be a read error: a much more frequent sequence differs by one nucleotide. The chain combines TRBV7-2 with TRBJ2-7; 7 bases match TRBD1. V lost 3 bases to trimming and J lost 4 bases; unmatched junction nucleotides: 9. The CDR3 has 15 amino acids. Germline V gives CDR1 SGHTA, CDR2 FQGNSA. DNA of the CDR3: TGTGCCAGCAGCTTGGACAGGTGGCCCCCTTACGAGCAGTACTTC. It yields the protein CASSLDRWPPYEQYF.

In this sample, this clonotype turned up many times. The chain has TRBV7-2 and TRBJ2-2, with D perhaps being TRBD1 or TRBD2 (5 bases each). V lost 4 bases, J lost 2 bases, and 11 bases lay in between. The germline V gene has CDR1 SGHTA and CDR2 FQGNSA. The CDR3 runs 15 residues. DNA of the CDR3: TGTGCCAGCAGCTGGGGACCCGAAAACACCGGGGAGCTGTTTTTT. Protein: CASSWGPENTGELFF. The variable domain in full, completed from reference TRBV7-2 and TRBJ2-2, reads GAGVSQSPSNKVTEKGKDVELRCDPISGHTALYWYRQSLGQGLEFLIYFQGNSAPDKSGLPSDRFSAERTGGSVSTLTIQRTQQEDSAVYLCASSWGPENTGELFFGEGSRLTVL.

The CDR3 DNA is TGCAGCGTTGTCTCATCGGGCGGGAGCCATAGTGGCTACACCTTC. Residues: CSVVSSGGSHSGYTF. The rearrangement joins TRBV29-1 to TRBJ1-2; D unresolved. Trimming removed 4 bases at V and 7 bases at J, with 22 bases between. The germline gives CDR1 SQVTM, CDR2 ANQGSEA. The CDR3 consists of 15 residues. The variable domain in full, with the rest retrieved from reference TRBV29-1 and TRBJ1-2, is SAVISQKPSRDICQRGTSLTIQCQVDSQVTMMFWYRQQPGQSLTLIATANQGSEATYESGFVIDKFPISRPNLTFSTLTVSNMSPEDSSIYLCSVVSSGGSHSGYTFGSGTRLTVV.

There are many counts of this clonotype. The chain links TRBV3-1 to TRBJ1-1, with unresolved D. V lost 3 bases and J 11 bases, leaving 13 bases between the germline ends. The CDR3 totals 12 residues. Per germline, CDR1 LGHDT and CDR2 YNNKEL (reference sequence). CDR3 protein: CASSHVKARAFF. As DNA, the CDR3 is TGTGCCAGCAGCCACGTGAAAGCCAGGGCTTTCTTT.

This clonotype was observed at least ten times. The V gene is TRBV15, the J gene TRBJ2-1, with 9 bases identical to TRBD2. This CDR3 is built from 16 residues. The V gene's germline CDR1 is LNHNV and CDR2 YYDKDF (reference sequence). V was pared by 0 bases and J by 5 bases, with 5 bases of the junction left unmatched. CDR3 sequence: CATSRDRPSGNNEQFF. The CDR3 nucleotides are TGTGCCACCAGCAGAGATCGGCCTAGCGGGAACAATGAGCAGTTCTTC.

Only a few counts were recorded for this clonotype. This may arise from a read error, as a much more abundant clone is one base away. The CDR3: CATSLGQGSYEQYF. The DNA of the CDR3 is TGTGCCACCAGCCTGGGGCAGGGGTCCTACGAGCAGTACTTC. The chain couples TRBV15 to TRBJ2-7; D might be TRBD1 (6 bases). CDR1 and CDR2 (germline): LNHNV, YYDKDF (reference sequence). V lost 5 bases, J lost 1 base, and 12 bases lay in between. The CDR3 has 14 residues. Complete variable domain (other parts from reference TRBV15 and TRBJ2-7): DAMVIQNPRYQVTQFGKPVTLSCSQTLNHNVMYWYQQKSSQAPKLLFHYYDKDFNNEADTPDNFQSRRPNTSFCFLDIRSPGLGDTAMYLCATSLGQGSYEQYFGPGTRLTVT.

This clonotype was counted at least ten times. The V and J genes are TRBV20-1 and TRBJ1-2, with TRBD1 identical over 8 bases. The CDR3 is made up of 12 amino acids. CDR1 is DFQATT, CDR2 SNEGSKA, per germline (reference sequence). Germline trimming cut 8 bases from V and 7 bases from J; bases unmatched to any gene: 9. CDR3 bases: TGCAGTCCCTCACCAGGGGGCTTTGGCTACACCTTC. Its protein is CSPSPGGFGYTF.

This clonotype was observed at least ten times. The J gene is TRBJ2-5, the V gene TRBV20-1; D is undetermined. CDR1 is DFQATT, CDR2 SNEGSKA, per germline (reference sequence). V lost 3 bases and J 4 bases, leaving 18 bases between the germline ends. The CDR3 length is 15 residues. The CDR3 sequence: CSASRPGDAGETQYF. In nucleotides, the CDR3 is TGCAGTGCTAGTCGTCCTGGAGACGCCGGAGAGACCCAGTACTTC.

This clonotype was seen ten or more times. This sequence joins TRBV28 and TRBJ2-3; D uncertain. The CDR3 runs to 13 residues. The V and J ends lost 2 bases and 6 bases respectively, with 9 bases between them. Looked up from germline, CDR1 is MDHEN and CDR2 is SYDVKM. DNA of the CDR3: TGTGCCAGCAGTTTAAAGGGTGCGGATACGCAGTATTTT. It yields the protein CASSLKGADTQYF.